The next 5 T cell receptor beta chains were all read from a single sample in a study of OX40 agonist ivuxolimab in advanced cancers. Libraries were constructed by the immunoSEQ multiplex PCR assay. TCRdb limited this immuneACCESS table to in-frame rearrangements with V and J called. A share of clones is missing; checked studies link under half to unresolved V genes, and the rest is unexplained. This sample is represented by over 85,000 clones; around 83% of them were singletons. The biggest ten clones account for over 1.3% of the sample. This specimen consisted of CD4+ or CD8+ T cells sorted from blood, obtained in a trial of the OX40 agonist ivuxolimab. The receptors shown here come from an adult with an advanced solid tumor such as melanoma, head and neck, liver or kidney cancer.

This rearrangement joins TRBV28 to TRBJ1-4; no definite D call. The ends were cut back, 5 bases at V and 7 bases at J, with 8 bases in the middle. The CDR3 sequence is 12 residues long. Germline assignment: CDR1 MDHEN and CDR2 SYDVKM. The CDR3 sequence is CASSKGAEKLFF. The CDR3 nucleotides are TGTGCCAGCAGTAAAGGCGCTGAAAAACTGTTTTTT. Full variable domain (rest looked up from reference TRBV28 and TRBJ1-4): DVKVTQSSRYLVKRTGEKVFLECVQDMDHENMFWYRQDPGLGLRLIYFSYDVKMKEKGDIPEGYSVSREKKERFSLILESASTNQTSMYLCASSKGAEKLFFGSGTQLSVL.

V is TRBV5-8 and J is TRBJ2-1; TRBD1 aligns across 8 bases. Germline CDR1 SGHTS, CDR2 YDEGEE. V was clipped by 0 bases and J by 0 bases; unmatched bases: 2. This CDR3 is 16 amino acids long. This CDR3 reads CASSLGTGSSYNEQFF. The CDR3 DNA sequence: TGTGCCAGCAGCTTGGGGACAGGGAGCTCCTACAATGAGCAGTTCTTC.

V usage is TRBV20-1 and J usage is TRBJ1-2, with unresolved D. Germline CDR1 is DFQATT and CDR2 is SNEGSKA (reference sequence). The ends were cut back, 6 bases at V and 8 bases at J, with 10 bases in the middle. The length of the CDR3 is 10 residues. CDR3 in amino acids: CSAYERGYTF. In nucleotides, the CDR3 is TGCAGTGCCTACGAACGGGGCTACACCTTC.

The chain employs TRBV19 and TRBJ2-7; maybe TRBD2 (5 bases). The V end was cut by 9 bases, the J end by 0 bases, with 6 bases between. The CDR3 runs to 11 residues. The germline V gene encodes CDR1 LNHDA and CDR2 SQIVND (reference sequence). The CDR3 nucleotides are TGTGCCAGCGGGAACTCCTACGAGCAGTACTTC. Protein: CASGNSYEQYF.

The V gene is TRBV12-1, the J gene TRBJ2-3; the table gives TRBD2 as D, unverified against the DNA. TRBV12-1 is classified as a pseudogene. The CDR3 is made up of 19 amino acids. This CDR3 is CASSFVSSGGIRSTDTQYF. The CDR3 nucleotides read TGTGCCAGCAGCTTTGTTTCTAGCGGGGGTATCAGAAGCACAGATACGCAGTATTTT.